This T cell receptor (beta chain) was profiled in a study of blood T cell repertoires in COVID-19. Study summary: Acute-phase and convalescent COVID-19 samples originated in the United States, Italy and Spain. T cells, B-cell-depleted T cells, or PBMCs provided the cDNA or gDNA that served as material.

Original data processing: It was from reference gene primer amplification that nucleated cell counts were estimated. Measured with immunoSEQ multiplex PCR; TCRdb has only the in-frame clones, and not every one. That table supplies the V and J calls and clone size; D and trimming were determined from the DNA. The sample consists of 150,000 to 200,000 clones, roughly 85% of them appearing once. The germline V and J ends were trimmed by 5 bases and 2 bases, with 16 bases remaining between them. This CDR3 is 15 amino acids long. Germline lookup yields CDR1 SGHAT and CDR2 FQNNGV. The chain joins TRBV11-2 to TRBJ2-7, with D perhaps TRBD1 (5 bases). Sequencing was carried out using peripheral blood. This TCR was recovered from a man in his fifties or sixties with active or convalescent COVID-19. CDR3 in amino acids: CASSQVQGLTYEQYF. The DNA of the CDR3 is TGTGCCAGCAGCCAGGTGCAGGGATTAACCTACGAGCAGTACTTC.